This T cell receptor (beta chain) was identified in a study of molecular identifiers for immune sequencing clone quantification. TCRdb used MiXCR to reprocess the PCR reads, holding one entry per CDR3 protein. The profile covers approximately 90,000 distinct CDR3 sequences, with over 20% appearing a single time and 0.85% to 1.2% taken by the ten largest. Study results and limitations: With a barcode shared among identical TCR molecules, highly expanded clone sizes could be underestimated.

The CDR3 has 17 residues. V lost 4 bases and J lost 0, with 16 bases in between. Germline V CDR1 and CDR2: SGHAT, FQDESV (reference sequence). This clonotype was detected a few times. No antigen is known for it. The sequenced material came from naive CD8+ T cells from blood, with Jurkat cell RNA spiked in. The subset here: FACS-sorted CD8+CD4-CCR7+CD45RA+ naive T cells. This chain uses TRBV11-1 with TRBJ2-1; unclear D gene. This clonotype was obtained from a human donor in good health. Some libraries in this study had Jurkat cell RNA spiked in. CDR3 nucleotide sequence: TGTGCCAGCAGCTCAGATTTAGCCTTACCCTCCTACAATGAGCAGTTCTTC. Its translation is CASSSDLALPSYNEQFF.